Below, one T cell receptor beta chain is given with its context. The source of the sample is a study of T cell responses to AZD1222 COVID-19 vaccine. Profiled with immunoSEQ multiplex PCR; TCRdb holds only in-frame clones, not every one. The top ten clones hold around 1.5% of a sample with just under 150,000 clones, about nine tenths of them seen once. The CDR3 is 15 residues long. Per germline, CDR1 MNHEY and CDR2 SVGAGI. With 4 bases clipped from V and 5 bases from J, the junction kept 7 bases outside the gene matches. This TCR was sampled from an adult who received the AZD1222 COVID-19 vaccine. The V and J genes are TRBV6-5 and TRBJ1-5; TRBD1 matches 8 bases. Source: peripheral blood, taken 28 days after the second AZD1222 dose. This chain's CDR3 is CASSSRQGYDQPQHF. The CDR3 region has the DNA TGTGCCAGCAGTTCGAGACAGGGGTACGATCAGCCCCAGCATTTT.